This T cell receptor (beta chain) was sequenced for a study of control samples from healthy donors and cancer patients. The CDR3 contains 17 residues. J lost 1 base, V lost 0 bases, and 4 bases had no gene match. The germline gives CDR1 MNHEY, CDR2 SVGEGT. Generated by immunoSEQ multiplex PCR, the TCRdb table keeps only in-frame clones and is missing some. The data show 160,000 or so clones, roughly 94% seen once. Sequenced: PBMCs. The sequence came from a man in his sixties with colorectal cancer. The rearrangement uses TRBV6-2 or TRBV6-3 and TRBJ2-1; TRBD1 aligns across 9 bases. CDR3 amino acids: CASSYSYDRGSYNEQFF. The CDR3, as DNA: TGTGCCAGCAGTTACTCCTACGACAGGGGGTCCTACAATGAGCAGTTCTTC.